The rows below give T cell receptor beta chains drawn from one sample of a study of blood T cell repertoires in COVID-19. Repertoires were generated with immunoSEQ multiplex PCR, while TCRdb's copy carries only in-frame clones and drops some. The sample includes about 370,000 clones, 80% to 90% of them seen just once. The sequenced sample was peripheral blood. The receptor source for this set is a woman aged 25 to 45 with COVID-19, enrolled during active disease. The CDR3 runs from the conserved cysteine through the conserved F or W. Fields, in order: V gene, clone size, D gene, J gene, CDR3 protein, CDR3 DNA. The D gene is left open where the match is weak. Expanded clones are given a class, and other clones once, few, many or no size at all.

TRBV6-5,.,.,TRBJ1-2,CASSYTPDGQGGYTF,TGTGCCAGCAGTTATACGCCGGACGGACAAGGAGGCTACACCTTC
TRBV24-1,once,.,TRBJ2-5,CATSDFGGAAETQYF,TGTGCCACCAGTGACTTTGGGGGCGCCGCAGAGACCCAGTACTTC
TRBV5-1,.,TRBD1,TRBJ1-3,CASSSGQAHSGNTIYF,TGCGCCAGCAGCTCCGGACAGGCCCACTCTGGAAACACCATATATTTT
TRBV6-1,.,TRBD2,TRBJ2-3,CASSESLGGRAGDTQYF,TGTGCCAGCAGTGAAAGTTTAGGCGGGAGGGCGGGAGATACGCAGTATTTT
TRBV12-5,.,.,TRBJ1-3,CASGPGGNTIYF,TGTGCTAGTGGCCCGGGGGGAAACACCATATATTTT
TRBV4-3,.,.,TRBJ2-3,CASSQDGSEGGGTTDTQYF,TGCGCCAGCAGCCAAGATGGTTCAGAGGGCGGAGGGACCACAGATACGCAGTATTTT
TRBV4-3,.,TRBD2,TRBJ2-3,CASSQDFRTSGTQYF,TGCGCCAGCAGCCAAGATTTTAGAACTAGCGGTACGCAGTATTTT
TRBV2,few,.,TRBJ1-1,CASRGVEAFF,TGTGCCAGCAGGGGAGTTGAAGCTTTCTTT
TRBV7-2,.,TRBD1,TRBJ2-1,CASSLEGQGRFF,TGTGCCAGCAGCTTAGAAGGACAGGGGCGGTTCTTC
TRBV7-9,.,TRBD1,TRBJ2-3,CASSLGQGDADTQYF,TGTGCCAGCAGCCTGGGGCAGGGGGATGCAGATACGCAGTATTTT
TRBV5-4,.,TRBD1,TRBJ1-5,CASSLTGGAGQPQHF,TGTGCCAGCAGCCTTACAGGGGGCGCGGGTCAGCCCCAGCATTTT